This T cell receptor beta chain was profiled in a study of T cell responses to AZD1222 COVID-19 vaccine. Sequencing was performed with immunoSEQ multiplex PCR; in TCRdb, only in-frame clones are kept and a portion is missing. The table lists around 180,000 clones, over 80% of them singletons. The study's findings and limits: In the spike-specific TCR repertoire, nearly half reportedly target unmutated variant regions. Donors were chiefly white British, with a greater number of females, and clonal diversity was perhaps underestimated. Seropositive status at baseline applied to only a handful of AZD1222 recipients.

Points on this clone: Its antigen is unknown.

CDR3 length: 18 residues. CDR1 is LGHNA and CDR2 is YSLEER in the germline V gene. V was cut by 0 bases and J by 4 bases, with 20 bases left in between. The specimen was peripheral blood, collected on day 0 of MenACWY control vaccination. The source of this sequence is an adult in good health. V is TRBV4-3 and J is TRBJ2-3, with D possibly being TRBD1 or TRBD2 (5 bases each). The CDR3 DNA reads TGCGCCAGCAGCCAAGATATTGGGGGTAACGCCTTCCCAGATACGCAGTATTTT. This translates into CASSQDIGGNAFPDTQYF.